Given below is one T cell receptor (beta chain) in context. As yet, its antigen is unknown. PCR amplification relied on 60 Vbeta primers (plus 13 Jbeta primers). Source study methods: An analysis that came later counted tens of millions of unique TCR beta chains, some 11 million shared. Profiled with immunoSEQ multiplex PCR; TCRdb holds only in-frame clones, not every one. V, J and clone size are taken as reported in that table, and D and trimming were inferred from the DNA itself. The sample has 150,000 to 200,000 clones; 80% to 90% are singletons. The data derive from a study of cytomegalovirus exposure and HLA in healthy donors. General study points: Researchers had no immune exposure information except CMV serostatus available.

The ends were cut back, 0 bases at V and 1 base at J, with 7 bases in the middle. Germline-derived CDR1 and CDR2 are SGHRS and YFSETQ. CDR3 length: 14 amino acids. This chain links TRBV5-1 with TRBJ2-5; D is ambiguous. The sequenced sample was PBMCs. This TCR was recovered from a man aged 18 to 30 in good health and CMV-seropositive. CDR3 DNA sequence: TGCGCCAGCAGCTTGGCCCCACTCCAAGAGACCCAGTACTTC. Translation: CASSLAPLQETQYF.